The following is a T cell receptor (beta chain) sequence with its context. This sample stems from a study of tumor-infiltrating lymphocytes in primary liver carcinoma. CDR1 is SQVTM and CDR2 is ANQGSEA in the germline V gene. The CDR3 is 12 residues long. Trimming removed 8 bases at V and 4 bases at J, with 14 bases between. Scientists recovered RNA and DNA together from roughly 20-30 mg of unsorted bulk tissue. Patients had primary liver carcinoma treated by surgical resection. Total RNA (approximately 500 ng) served as template for TCR beta cDNA synthesis primed by a constant-region primer. Libraries for TCR beta were built through three nested multiplex PCR rounds, which together made up a slightly modified ARM-PCR procedure. The first two PCR rounds, approximately 11 cycles each, used TRBV1-TRBV30 forward primers and a C-beta reverse primer. One entry per CDR3 protein results from TCRdb running MiXCR on the multiplex PCR reads. The sample contains about 99,000 distinct CDR3 sequences, roughly 69% of which appear only once.

The specimen sequenced was liver tumor tissue from sampling region 5. Indicated subset: tumor region T5, tumor centre. This clonotype originated in a woman aged 55-69 years with primary liver carcinoma and hepatitis B virus infection. The V and J genes are TRBV29-1 and TRBJ2-5; D uncertain. Here the CDR3 reads CSIVRVRETQYF. The CDR3 region has the DNA TGCAGCATTGTTCGGGTCAGAGAGACCCAGTACTTC.